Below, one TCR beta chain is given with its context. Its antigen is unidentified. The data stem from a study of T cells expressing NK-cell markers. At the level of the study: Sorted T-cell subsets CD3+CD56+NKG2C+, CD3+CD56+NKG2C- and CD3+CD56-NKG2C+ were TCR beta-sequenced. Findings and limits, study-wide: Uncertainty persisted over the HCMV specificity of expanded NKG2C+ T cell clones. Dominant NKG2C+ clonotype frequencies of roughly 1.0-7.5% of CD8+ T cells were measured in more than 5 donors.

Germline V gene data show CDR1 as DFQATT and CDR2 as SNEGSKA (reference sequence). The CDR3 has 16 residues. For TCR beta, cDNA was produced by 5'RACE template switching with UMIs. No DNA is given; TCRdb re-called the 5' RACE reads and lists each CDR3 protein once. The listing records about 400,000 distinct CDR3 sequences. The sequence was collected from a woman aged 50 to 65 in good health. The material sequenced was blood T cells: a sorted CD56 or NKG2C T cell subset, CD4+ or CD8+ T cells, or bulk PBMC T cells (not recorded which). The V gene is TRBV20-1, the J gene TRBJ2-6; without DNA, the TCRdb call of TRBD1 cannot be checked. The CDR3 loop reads CSARDTRGQGANVLTF.